Following are 24 T cell receptor beta chains from one sample sequenced in a study of blood T cell repertoires in COVID-19. Profiling relied on immunoSEQ multiplex PCR, and the TCRdb table lists in-frame clones only, not all of them. Of about 140,000 clones listed, just under 80% are singletons. Sequencing was carried out using peripheral blood. Source of these receptors: a woman aged 60-75 years with acute or convalescent COVID-19.

CDR3 DNA sequence: TGTGCCAGCTCCTTAAGGGGGGGACTAGCGGCCAATGAGCAGTTCTTC. Its protein is CASSLRGGLAANEQFF. The chain is built from TRBV7-3 and TRBJ2-1, with 11 bases identical to TRBD2. The CDR3 covers 16 residues. V shed 8 bases and J 6 bases; nucleotides not matched to a gene: 12. The germline V gene encodes CDR1 SGHTA and CDR2 FQGTGA.

This chain connects TRBV19 to TRBJ1-4, with 10 bases aligning to TRBD1. This CDR3 spans 14 amino acids. Germline CDR1 is LNHDA and CDR2 is SQIVND (reference sequence). Trimming at V came to 6 bases and at J to 6 bases, leaving 4 bases not matched to a gene. The CDR3 loop is CASRKTGGHEKLFF. The CDR3 coding sequence is TGTGCCAGTAGAAAGACAGGGGGCCATGAAAAACTGTTTTTT.

The chain couples TRBV7-2 to TRBJ1-1, with D possibly TRBD1 on 5 matching bases. The CDR3 consists of 15 residues. Germline V gene sequence: CDR1 SGHTA, CDR2 FQGNSA. V was cut by 1 base and J by 1 base, with 10 bases left in between. The CDR3 DNA reads TGTGCCAGCAGCTTAGATGGGGCCAGGAACACTGAAGCTTTCTTT. It codes for CASSLDGARNTEAFF.

The V call is TRBV5-1, the J call TRBJ2-1, with a tentative D call TRBD1 (5 bases). CDR1 and CDR2 (germline): SGHRS, YFSETQ. The CDR3 contains 16 residues. V lost 0 bases to trimming and J lost 3 bases, with 13 bases between them. The CDR3, as DNA: TGCGCCAGCAGCTTGGGTGGGGCAGTAGGCTACAATGAGCAGTTCTTC. Translated: CASSLGGAVGYNEQFF.

This clone was recorded once. The gene calls are TRBV6-6 and TRBJ2-1; 14 bases fit TRBD2. CDR1 is MNHNY and CDR2 is SVGAGI in the germline V gene (reference sequence). The CDR3 has 16 amino acids. With V trimmed by 6 bases and J by 9 bases, 10 bases remained unmatched. The CDR3 region is CASSPIGLAGGFEQFF. For the CDR3, the DNA is TGTGCCAGCAGCCCGATCGGACTAGCGGGAGGTTTTGAGCAGTTCTTC.

The sample holds a few counts of this clone. The chain combines TRBV28 with TRBJ2-2; 7 bases agree with TRBD1. The J segment lost 1 base and the V segment lost 5 bases, leaving 16 bases of the junction unmatched. CDR1 and CDR2 from the germline V gene are MDHEN and SYDVKM. CDR3 length equals 19 residues. The CDR3 reads CASSPSGQAPYLNTGELFF. The CDR3 DNA is TGTGCCAGCAGTCCCTCTGGACAGGCGCCGTATTTGAACACCGGGGAGCTGTTTTTT.

The gene calls are TRBV28 and TRBJ2-7, with 8 bases aligning to TRBD2. V shed 6 bases, J shed 2 bases, and the junction held 6 bases outside the gene matches. Germline loops: CDR1 MDHEN, CDR2 SYDVKM. This CDR3 has 14 residues. The CDR3 here is CASRSGSPPYEQYF. The CDR3 nucleotides read TGTGCCAGCAGGAGCGGGAGCCCGCCCTACGAGCAGTACTTC.

V usage is TRBV7-2 and J usage is TRBJ1-1; D remains ambiguous. Germline CDR1 and CDR2: SGHTA and FQGNSA. The CDR3 runs to 14 residues. Trimming took off 2 bases at V and 5 bases at J, with 12 bases between the two ends. CDR3 region: CASSLTAGSTEAFF. The CDR3 DNA is TGTGCCAGCAGCTTAACTGCAGGTAGTACTGAAGCTTTCTTT.

The chain has TRBV28 and TRBJ1-5; a weak D match, TRBD1 (5 bases). V was clipped by 7 bases and J by 0 bases, with 10 bases between them. CDR3 length: 14 residues. CDR1 and CDR2 from the germline V gene are MDHEN and SYDVKM. The CDR3 nucleotides read TGTGCCAGCAACCCCGACAGTAGCAATCAGCCCCAGCATTTT. It codes for CASNPDSSNQPQHF.

This clone came up many times. This rearrangement joins TRBV4-2 to TRBJ2-6; TRBD2 aligns across 8 bases. V was pared by 6 bases and J by 2 bases, with 15 bases of the junction left unmatched. CDR3 length equals 19 residues. Germline CDR1 and CDR2: LGHNA and YNFKEQ. In nucleotides, the CDR3 is TGTGCCAGCAGACGTCTCTGGAGCGGGAGAAAACCTGGGGCCAACGTCCTGACTTTC. It yields the protein CASRRLWSGRKPGANVLTF.

On this clone itself: One end of the junction does not line up with germline, which may come from a read error. V is TRBV7-7 and J is TRBJ1-1; D remains ambiguous. The CDR3 consists of 14 residues. Germline lookup yields CDR1 SSHAT and CDR2 FNYEAQ (reference sequence). CDR3 sequence: CASSLGLFSFVAFF. The CDR3 DNA follows: TGTGCTAGCAGCTTAGGGTTGTTCAGTTTTGTGGCTTTCTTT.

CDR3 amino acids: CSVVRTNYGYTF. CDR3 in DNA: TGCAGCGTTGTGAGGACTAACTATGGCTACACCTTC. This sequence joins TRBV29-1 and TRBJ1-2; no clear D gene. Trimming pared 4 bases from V and 0 bases from J, leaving 6 bases between. Germline CDR1 SQVTM, CDR2 ANQGSEA. The CDR3 runs to 12 residues.

J is TRBJ1-1 and V is TRBV14, with D possibly being TRBD1 (6 bases). The ends were cut back, 4 bases at V and 1 base at J, with 16 bases in the middle. CDR3 length equals 16 residues. Germline V gene lookup returns CDR1 SGHDN and CDR2 FVKESK. In DNA form, the CDR3 reads TGTGCCAGCAGCCTCAAGCTCGGGACACCGAACACTGAAGCTTTCTTT. Translating it yields CASSLKLGTPNTEAFF.

The sample holds a few counts of this clone. V usage is TRBV11-2 and J usage is TRBJ2-2, with a tentative D call TRBD1 (5 bases). V lost 0 bases and J 4 bases, leaving 12 bases between the germline ends. Germline CDR1 SGHAT, CDR2 FQNNGV. The CDR3 consists of 16 residues. CDR3 bases: TGTGCCAGCAGCTTAGATCCTCGCAGGGCCACCGGGGAGCTGTTTTTT. As protein: CASSLDPRRATGELFF.

CDR3 sequence (DNA): TGCGCCAGCAGAGGCCTAGCGGAGGACCGCAATGAGCAGTTCTTC. It codes for CASRGLAEDRNEQFF. This chain joins TRBV5-1 and TRBJ2-1; 7 bases are shared with TRBD2. The CDR3 is made up of 15 amino acids. The ends lost 5 bases at V and 6 bases at J; junction bases unmatched: 11. From germline, CDR1 is SGHRS and CDR2 YFSETQ.

This sequence joins TRBV28 and TRBJ1-1, with 8 bases lining up with TRBD1. CDR1 MDHEN and CDR2 SYDVKM come from the germline V gene. J was trimmed by 4 bases and V by 6 bases; bases with no gene match: 7. The CDR3 is made up of 14 amino acids. The CDR3 reads CASSPTGGGTEAFF. The DNA for the CDR3 is TGTGCCAGCAGCCCAACAGGGGGGGGCACTGAAGCTTTCTTT.

The chain is built from TRBV30 and TRBJ1-3, with a weak D call TRBD1 (6 bases). The CDR3 spans 16 residues. Trimming removed 5 bases from V and 0 bases from J, with 17 bases in between. Germline CDR1 is GTSNPN and CDR2 is SVGIG (reference sequence). CDR3 sequence: CAWGGGGSFSGNTIYF. In nucleotides, the CDR3 is TGTGCCTGGGGTGGGGGGGGCAGCTTCTCTGGAAACACCATATATTTT.

In its sample, this clone was seen once. The chain carries TRBV5-1 and TRBJ2-7; tentative D call: TRBD2 (6 bases). CDR1 and CDR2 (germline): SGHRS, YFSETQ. V lost 5 bases and J lost 2, with 8 bases in between. The CDR3 is 12 residues long. The CDR3 DNA is TGCGCCAGCAGTCCGGGGGCCTACGAGCAGTACTTC. Amino acid sequence: CASSPGAYEQYF.

The genes are TRBV11-3 and TRBJ2-1, with D perhaps TRBD1 (6 bases). V lost 2 bases and J 1 base, leaving 9 bases between the germline ends. Germline CDR1 is SGHNT and CDR2 is YENEEA. The CDR3 covers 15 residues. CDR3 in amino acids: CASSLNRDSYNEQFF. CDR3 sequence (DNA): TGTGCCAGCAGCTTAAACAGGGATTCCTACAATGAGCAGTTCTTC.

This clone was detected only once. The rearrangement links TRBV5-1 to TRBJ2-7; 8 positions match TRBD2. Germline V gene data show CDR1 as SGHRS and CDR2 as YFSETQ. V was pared by 4 bases and J by 0 bases, with 9 bases of the junction left unmatched. This CDR3 is built from 16 residues. The CDR3 DNA sequence: TGCGCCAGCAGCCTATCTAGCGGGCCCTTCTCCTACGAGCAGTACTTC. It encodes CASSLSSGPFSYEQYF.

The V and J genes are TRBV2 and TRBJ2-7; 8 nucleotides match TRBD2. V shed 3 bases, J shed 2 bases, and the junction held 0 bases outside the gene matches. The CDR3 is 13 amino acids. Looked up from germline, CDR1 is SNHLY and CDR2 is FYNNEI. CDR3 bases: TGTGCCAGCAGTGATAGCGGGACCTACGAGCAGTACTTC. Protein product: CASSDSGTYEQYF.

This clone was counted a single time. The V and J genes are TRBV27 and TRBJ2-7; 9 bases are shared with TRBD1. The CDR3 extends over 15 amino acids. Trimming cost V 4 bases and J 2 bases; bases outside gene matches: 6. CDR1 is MNHEY, CDR2 SMNVEV, per germline (reference sequence). The CDR3 protein is CASSSTGGYAYEQYF. The CDR3 bases are TGTGCCAGCAGTTCGACAGGGGGGTATGCCTACGAGCAGTACTTC.

In regard to this clone: The junction departs from the called germline gene at one end, perhaps through a read error. The genes are TRBV15 and TRBJ1-5, with D hard to call. Germline CDR1 and CDR2: LNHNV and YYDKDF (reference sequence). This CDR3 region has 12 residues. In DNA form, the CDR3 reads TGTGCCACCAGCAGAGATCGAATCGGCAGGAATTTT. Protein product: CATSRDRIGRNF.

This chain links TRBV5-4 with TRBJ2-5, with 15 nucleotides matching TRBD2. The germline V gene has CDR1 SGHNT and CDR2 YYREEE (reference sequence). Trimming at V came to 3 bases and at J to 4 bases, leaving 7 bases not matched to a gene. The CDR3 is 17 amino acids. The CDR3 region is CASSSYQGLAGGETQYF. CDR3 nucleotides: TGTGCCAGCAGCTCCTACCAGGGACTAGCGGGAGGAGAGACCCAGTACTTC.